These T cell receptor beta chains were read from a single sample in a study of T-cell memory formation after mild COVID-19. Via MiXCR, TCRdb re-called the 5' RACE reads, giving one row per CDR3 protein. The table lists a few hundred thousand distinct CDR3 sequences, roughly 9.4% of them singletons. Input material: PBMCs or a T cell subset sorted from them (not recorded which). The receptors originated from a man aged 18-30 years who had mild COVID-19 (a few samples of this study predate the infection). Cell type and time point are not known. Both conserved end residues are part of each CDR3. The D gene is left open where the match is weak. Size is stated for part of the rows, as once, few or many counts, or as a class when the clone is expanded.

>TRBD2|few|TRBV7-8|TRBJ2-4
CASSPVGTRTQENIQYF
>TRBD1|few|TRBV18|TRBJ2-3
CASSGQLTDTQYF
>-|-|TRBV19|TRBJ1-2
CASTHRGDTSYYGYTF
>-|-|TRBV5-1|TRBJ2-4
CASSLAVRQGGNIQYF
>TRBD1|-|TRBV7-3|TRBJ1-6
CASSLIGPGGYSPLHF
>-|-|TRBV12-3/TRBV12-4|TRBJ1-1
CASSKGRMNTEAFF
>-|-|TRBV19|TRBJ1-1
CASSTRRNTEAFF
>TRBD2|-|TRBV20-1|TRBJ2-7
CSAERPGGSYEQYF
>-|few|TRBV7-2|TRBJ2-1
CASSLRPDSSREQFF
>-|few|TRBV20-1|TRBJ1-2
CSASRGIQDGYTF
>TRBD1|few|TRBV6-5|TRBJ1-1
CASRHRTGTTEAFF
>-|few|TRBV4-3|TRBJ2-5
CASSQDRGSTETQYF
>-|few|TRBV25-1|TRBJ2-5
CASSEYGRRRETQYF
>TRBD2|few|TRBV7-2|TRBJ2-2
CASSKTSGGAGELFF
>-|-|TRBV12-3/TRBV12-4|TRBJ1-1
CASSLAGSNTEAFF
>-|many|TRBV6-5|TRBJ1-2
CASSYRTSGQFGGYTF
>-|few|TRBV4-3|TRBJ2-3
CASSQDAGTDTQYF
>-|many|TRBV4-1|TRBJ2-7
CASSQVPNAGSYEQYF
>TRBD2|few|TRBV9|TRBJ2-7
CASSDGGTSGNYEQYF
>-|few|TRBV9|TRBJ1-2
CASSVGSGHGYGYTF
>-|many|TRBV12-3/TRBV12-4|TRBJ1-4
CASSFSAANEKLFF
>-|-|TRBV7-2|TRBJ2-1
CASSPGGGGARNEQFF
>-|-|TRBV4-2|TRBJ1-2
CASGMDSSYGYTF
>TRBD2|few|TRBV7-2|TRBJ2-2
CASSLFRGGNTGELFF
>TRBD1|many|TRBV9|TRBJ2-2
CASSARDRGTGELFF
>-|-|TRBV4-3|TRBJ1-6
CASSQGGLYAPLHF
>TRBD2|few|TRBV29-1|TRBJ2-1
CSADPGGYNEQFF
>TRBD1|-|TRBV9|TRBJ2-3
CASSFLGTGRGADTQYF
>-|many|TRBV5-6|TRBJ2-1
CASSLRPGAYNEQFF
>TRBD2|few|TRBV5-6|TRBJ2-3
CASSLKREWSTDTQYF
>-|-|TRBV7-9|TRBJ2-3
CASSAQTGLPTDTQYF
>-|-|TRBV7-2|TRBJ1-2
CASSSRTAGGYTF
>TRBD2|few|TRBV20-1|TRBJ2-2
CSTHKGTSGGITGELFF
>-|once|TRBV12-3/TRBV12-4|TRBJ2-1
CASSLGGRGSYNEQFF
>TRBD2|-|TRBV10-3|TRBJ2-3
CAISEMTSGTSDTQYF
>-|-|TRBV5-6|TRBJ1-1
CASSLAREQVMNTEAFF
>-|-|TRBV6-1|TRBJ2-1
CAIDALGQSNEQFF
>-|few|TRBV20-1|TRBJ2-3
CSARHHISTDTQYF
>-|-|TRBV7-2|TRBJ1-5
CASSPWGAVGNQPQHF
>-|few|TRBV7-9|TRBJ1-4
CASSPDMAGLGKLFF
>TRBD1|-|TRBV7-8|TRBJ2-6
CASSFPGGAGANVLTF
>-|few|TRBV25-1|TRBJ2-3
CASSEFSTGPSTDTQYF
>TRBD1|few|TRBV3-1|TRBJ2-5
CASSLRDRATQYF
>-|many|TRBV5-1|TRBJ2-5
CASSLATGNQETQYF
>-|-|TRBV7-9|TRBJ1-2
CASSLEGSLTNYGYTF
>-|few|TRBV15|TRBJ2-5
CATSWNPSPQETQYF
>-|few|TRBV10-1|TRBJ2-7
CASSESDSYEQYF
>TRBD1|-|TRBV12-3/TRBV12-4|TRBJ1-2
CASSLRQGTGGGYTF
>-|-|TRBV3-1|TRBJ2-7
CASSAGAREQYF
>TRBD2|-|TRBV5-1|TRBJ2-3
CASSLQRGGTDTQYF
>-|-|TRBV7-9|TRBJ1-4
CASSLASIRQLTKEKLFF